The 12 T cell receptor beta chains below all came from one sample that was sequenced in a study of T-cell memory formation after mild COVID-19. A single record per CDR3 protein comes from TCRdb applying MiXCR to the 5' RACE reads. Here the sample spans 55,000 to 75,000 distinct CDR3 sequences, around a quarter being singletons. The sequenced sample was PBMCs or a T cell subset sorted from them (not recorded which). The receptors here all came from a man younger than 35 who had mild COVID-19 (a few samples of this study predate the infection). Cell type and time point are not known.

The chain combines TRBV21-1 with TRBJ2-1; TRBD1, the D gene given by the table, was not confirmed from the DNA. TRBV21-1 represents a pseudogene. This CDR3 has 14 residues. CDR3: CASRGGPSYNEQFF. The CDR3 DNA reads TGTGCCAGCAGAGGGGGACCCTCCTACAATGAGCAGTTCTTC.

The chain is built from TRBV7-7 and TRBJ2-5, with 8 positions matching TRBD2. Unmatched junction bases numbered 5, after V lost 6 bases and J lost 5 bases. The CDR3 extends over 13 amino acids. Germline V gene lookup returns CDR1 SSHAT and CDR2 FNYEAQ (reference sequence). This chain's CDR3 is CASSPGGVETQYF. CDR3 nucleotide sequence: TGTGCCAGCAGTCCCGGGGGGGTGGAGACCCAGTACTTC.

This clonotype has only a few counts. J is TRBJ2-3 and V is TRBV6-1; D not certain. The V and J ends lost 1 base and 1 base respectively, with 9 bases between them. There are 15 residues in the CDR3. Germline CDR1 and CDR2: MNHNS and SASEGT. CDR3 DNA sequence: TGTGCCAGCAGTGAAGATGGCGTTCGCACAGATACGCAGTATTTT. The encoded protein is CASSEDGVRTDTQYF.

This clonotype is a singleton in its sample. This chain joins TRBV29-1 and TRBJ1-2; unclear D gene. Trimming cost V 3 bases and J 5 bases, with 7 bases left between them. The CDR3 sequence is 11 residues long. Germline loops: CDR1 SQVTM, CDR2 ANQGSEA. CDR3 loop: CSVEWEYGYTF. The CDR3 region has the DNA TGCAGCGTTGAGTGGGAATATGGCTACACCTTC. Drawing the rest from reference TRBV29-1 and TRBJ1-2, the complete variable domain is SAVISQKPSRDICQRGTSLTIQCQVDSQVTMMFWYRQQPGQSLTLIATANQGSEATYESGFVIDKFPISRPNLTFSTLTVSNMSPEDSSIYLCSVEWEYGYTFGSGTRLTVV.

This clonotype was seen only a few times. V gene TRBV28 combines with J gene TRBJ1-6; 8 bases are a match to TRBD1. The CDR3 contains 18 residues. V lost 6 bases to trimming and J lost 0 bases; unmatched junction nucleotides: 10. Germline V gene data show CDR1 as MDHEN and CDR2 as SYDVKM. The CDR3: CASSPYDRGYSYNSPLHF. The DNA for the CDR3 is TGTGCCAGCAGCCCCTACGACAGGGGCTACTCCTATAATTCACCCCTCCACTTT.

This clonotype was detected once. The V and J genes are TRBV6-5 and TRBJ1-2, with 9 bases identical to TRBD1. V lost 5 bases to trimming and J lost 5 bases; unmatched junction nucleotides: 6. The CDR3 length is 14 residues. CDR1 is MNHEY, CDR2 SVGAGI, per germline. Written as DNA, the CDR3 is TGTGCCAGCAGTACCGGACAGGGGTATTATGGCTACACCTTC. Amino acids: CASSTGQGYYGYTF.

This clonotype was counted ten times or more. Here the CDR3 reads CASSPVRDRATEAFF. The CDR3 DNA reads as TGTGCCAGCAGCCCCGTACGGGACAGGGCAACTGAAGCTTTCTTT. The chain couples TRBV7-9 to TRBJ1-1; TRBD1 matches at 9 bases. CDR3 length: 15 amino acids. With 5 bases clipped from V and 5 bases from J, the junction kept 9 bases outside the gene matches. Germline CDR1 and CDR2: SEHNR and FQNEAQ (reference sequence). The entire variable domain, with the rest obtained from reference TRBV7-9 and TRBJ1-1, is as follows: DTGVSQNPRHKITKRGQNVTFRCDPISEHNRLYWYRQTLGQGPEFLTYFQNEAQLEKSRLLSDRFSAERPKGSFSTLEIQRTEQGDSAMYLCASSPVRDRATEAFFGQGTRLTVV.

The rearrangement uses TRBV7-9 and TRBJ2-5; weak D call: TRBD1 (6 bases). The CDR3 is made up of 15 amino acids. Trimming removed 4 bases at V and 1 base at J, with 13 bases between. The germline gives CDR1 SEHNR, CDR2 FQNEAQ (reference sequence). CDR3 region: CASSSRGGLQETQYF. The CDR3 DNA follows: TGTGCCAGCAGCTCCCGTGGGGGCCTCCAAGAGACCCAGTACTTC.

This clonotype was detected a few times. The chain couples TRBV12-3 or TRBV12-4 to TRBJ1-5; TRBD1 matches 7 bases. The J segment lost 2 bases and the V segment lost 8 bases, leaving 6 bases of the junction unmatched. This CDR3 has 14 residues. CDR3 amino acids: CASRRQGGNQPQHF. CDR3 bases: TGTGCCAGCCGTCGACAGGGAGGCAATCAGCCCCAGCATTTT.

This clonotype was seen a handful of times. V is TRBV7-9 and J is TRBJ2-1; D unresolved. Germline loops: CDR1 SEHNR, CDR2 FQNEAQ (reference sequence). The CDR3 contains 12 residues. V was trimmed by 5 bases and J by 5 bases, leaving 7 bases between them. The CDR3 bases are TGTGCCAGCAGCCAGGCCCACAATGAGCAGTTCTTC. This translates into CASSQAHNEQFF.

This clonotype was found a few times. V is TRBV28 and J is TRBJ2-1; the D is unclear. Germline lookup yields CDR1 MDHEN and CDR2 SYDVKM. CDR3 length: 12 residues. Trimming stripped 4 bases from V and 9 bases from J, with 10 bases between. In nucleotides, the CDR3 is TGTGCCAGCAGTTATCGGTTTACTGAGCAGTTCTTC. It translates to CASSYRFTEQFF.

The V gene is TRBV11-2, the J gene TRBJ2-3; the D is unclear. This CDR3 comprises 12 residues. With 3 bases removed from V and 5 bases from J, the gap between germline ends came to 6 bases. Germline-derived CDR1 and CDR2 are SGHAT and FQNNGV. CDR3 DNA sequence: TGTGCCAGCAGCTTTTACGGAGATACGCAGTATTTT. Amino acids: CASSFYGDTQYF.